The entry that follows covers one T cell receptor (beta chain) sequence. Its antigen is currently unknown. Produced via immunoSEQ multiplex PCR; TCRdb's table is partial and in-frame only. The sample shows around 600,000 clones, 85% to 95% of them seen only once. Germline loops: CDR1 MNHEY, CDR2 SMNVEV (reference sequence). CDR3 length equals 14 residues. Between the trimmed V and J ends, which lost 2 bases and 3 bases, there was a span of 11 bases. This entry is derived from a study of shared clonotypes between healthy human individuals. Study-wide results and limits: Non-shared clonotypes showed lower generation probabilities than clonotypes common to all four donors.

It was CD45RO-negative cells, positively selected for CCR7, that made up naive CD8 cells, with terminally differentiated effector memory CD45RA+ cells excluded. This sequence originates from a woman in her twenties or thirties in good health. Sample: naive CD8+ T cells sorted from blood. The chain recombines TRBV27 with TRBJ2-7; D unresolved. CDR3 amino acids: CASSLTLDGYEQYF. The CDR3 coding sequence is TGTGCCAGCAGTTTAACCCTGGACGGCTACGAGCAGTACTTC.